The entry below describes one T cell receptor beta chain. This entry is derived from a study of blood T cell repertoires in COVID-19. Looking at the study overall: Italy, Spain and the United States were the sources of the convalescent and acute COVID-19 samples.

How the authors handled the data: Amplification of reference gene primers was used by the study to estimate nucleated cell counts. Generated by immunoSEQ multiplex PCR, the TCRdb table keeps only in-frame clones and is missing some. The V and J calls and clone size are taken from that table; D and trimming were inferred from the DNA. The sample lists tens of thousands of clones, approximately 90% occurring once. Trimming pared 2 bases from V and 2 bases from J, leaving 7 bases between. The CDR3 spans 14 residues. The germline CDR1 and CDR2 sequences are MNHNY and SVGAGI (reference sequence). The receptor comes from a human donor in a cohort sampled during active COVID-19. The material sequenced was peripheral blood. The chain joins TRBV6-6 to TRBJ1-3; no clear D gene. The CDR3 DNA sequence: TGTGCCAGCAGTTACCTAGAAACTGGAAACACCATATATTTT. Translation gives CASSYLETGNTIYF.